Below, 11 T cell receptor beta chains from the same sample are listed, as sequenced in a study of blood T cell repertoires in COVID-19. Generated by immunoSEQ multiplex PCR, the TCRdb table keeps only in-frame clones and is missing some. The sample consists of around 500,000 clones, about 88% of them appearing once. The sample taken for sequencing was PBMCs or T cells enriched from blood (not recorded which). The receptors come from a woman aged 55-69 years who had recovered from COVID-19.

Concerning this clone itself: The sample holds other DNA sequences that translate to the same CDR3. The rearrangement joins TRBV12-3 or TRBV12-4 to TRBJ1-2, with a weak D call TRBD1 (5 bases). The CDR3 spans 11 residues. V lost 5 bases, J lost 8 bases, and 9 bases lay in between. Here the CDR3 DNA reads TGTGCCAGCAGTCAGGGTTACGGCTACACCTTC. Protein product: CASSQGYGYTF.

The chain's CDR3 is CASSLVSGLVRSYEQYF. CDR3 sequence (DNA): TGTGCCAGCAGCTTAGTTAGTGGACTGGTGAGGTCCTACGAGCAGTACTTC. The gene calls are TRBV7-8 and TRBJ2-7; D possibly corresponds to TRBD2 (5 bases). V lost 1 base and J lost 1, with 17 bases in between. CDR1 and CDR2 (germline): SGHVS, FQNEAQ. The CDR3 runs to 17 residues.

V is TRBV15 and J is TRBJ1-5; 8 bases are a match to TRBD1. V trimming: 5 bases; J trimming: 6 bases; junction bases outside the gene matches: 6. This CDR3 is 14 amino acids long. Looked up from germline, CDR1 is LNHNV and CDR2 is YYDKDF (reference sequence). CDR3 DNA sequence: TGTGCCACCAGCCTCACAGGGGGAGGTCAGCCCCAGCATTTT. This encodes CATSLTGGGQPQHF.

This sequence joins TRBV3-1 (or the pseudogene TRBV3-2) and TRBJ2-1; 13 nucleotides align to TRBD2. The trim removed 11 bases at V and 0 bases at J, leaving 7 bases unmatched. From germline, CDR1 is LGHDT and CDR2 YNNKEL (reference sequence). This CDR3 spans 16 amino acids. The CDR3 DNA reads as TGTGCCGGGTTACTAGCGGGGGGGAGCTCCTACAATGAGCAGTTCTTC. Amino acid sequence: CAGLLAGGSSYNEQFF.

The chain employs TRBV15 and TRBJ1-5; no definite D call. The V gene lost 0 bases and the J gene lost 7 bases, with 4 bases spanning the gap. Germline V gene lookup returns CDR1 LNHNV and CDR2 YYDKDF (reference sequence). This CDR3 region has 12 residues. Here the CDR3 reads CATSRERQPQHF. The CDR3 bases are TGTGCCACCAGCAGAGAGAGGCAGCCCCAGCATTTT.

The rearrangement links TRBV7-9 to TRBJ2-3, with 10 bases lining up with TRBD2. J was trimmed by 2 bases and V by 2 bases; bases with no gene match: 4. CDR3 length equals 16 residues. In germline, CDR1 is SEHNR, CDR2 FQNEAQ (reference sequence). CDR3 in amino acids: CASSLTSGVLTDTQYF. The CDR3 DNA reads TGTGCCAGCAGCTTAACTAGCGGGGTACTCACAGATACGCAGTATTTT.

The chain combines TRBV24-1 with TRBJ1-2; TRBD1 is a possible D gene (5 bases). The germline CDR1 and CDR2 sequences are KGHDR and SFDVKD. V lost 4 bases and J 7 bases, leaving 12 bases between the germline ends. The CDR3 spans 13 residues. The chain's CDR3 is CATSEGQGGGYTF. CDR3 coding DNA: TGTGCCACCAGTGAAGGGCAGGGAGGTGGCTACACCTTC.

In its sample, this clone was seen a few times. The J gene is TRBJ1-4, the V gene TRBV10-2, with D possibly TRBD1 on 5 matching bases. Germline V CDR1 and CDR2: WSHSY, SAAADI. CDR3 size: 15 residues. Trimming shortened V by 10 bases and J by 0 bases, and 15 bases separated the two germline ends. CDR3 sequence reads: CAISQGQATNEKLFF. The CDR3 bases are TGCGCCATTTCGCAGGGCCAAGCAACTAATGAAAAACTGTTTTTT.

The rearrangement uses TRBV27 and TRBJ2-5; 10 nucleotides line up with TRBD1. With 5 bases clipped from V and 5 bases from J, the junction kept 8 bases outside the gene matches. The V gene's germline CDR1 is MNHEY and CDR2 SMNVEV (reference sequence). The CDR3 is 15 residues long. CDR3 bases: TGTGCCAGCAGTACGAAGGACAGGGGGGGGGAGACCCAGTACTTC. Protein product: CASSTKDRGGETQYF.

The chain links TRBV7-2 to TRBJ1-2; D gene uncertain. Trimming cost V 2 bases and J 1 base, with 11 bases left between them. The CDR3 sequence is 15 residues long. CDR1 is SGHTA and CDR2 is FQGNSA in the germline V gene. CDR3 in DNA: TGTGCCAGCAGCTTACAGGAAGGCGTTAACTATGGCTACACCTTC. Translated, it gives CASSLQEGVNYGYTF.

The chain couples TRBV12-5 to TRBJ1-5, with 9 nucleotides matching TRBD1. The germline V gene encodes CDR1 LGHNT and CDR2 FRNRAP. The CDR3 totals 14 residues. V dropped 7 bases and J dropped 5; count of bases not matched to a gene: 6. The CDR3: CASAAQGAHQPQHF. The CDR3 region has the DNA TGTGCTAGTGCCGCACAGGGGGCTCATCAGCCCCAGCATTTT. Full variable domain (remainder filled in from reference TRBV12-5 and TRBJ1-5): DARVTQTPRHKVTEMGQEVTMRCQPILGHNTVFWYRQTMMQGLELLAYFRNRAPLDDSGMPKDRFSAEMPDATLATLKIQPSEPRDSAVYFCASAAQGAHQPQHFGDGTRLSIL.